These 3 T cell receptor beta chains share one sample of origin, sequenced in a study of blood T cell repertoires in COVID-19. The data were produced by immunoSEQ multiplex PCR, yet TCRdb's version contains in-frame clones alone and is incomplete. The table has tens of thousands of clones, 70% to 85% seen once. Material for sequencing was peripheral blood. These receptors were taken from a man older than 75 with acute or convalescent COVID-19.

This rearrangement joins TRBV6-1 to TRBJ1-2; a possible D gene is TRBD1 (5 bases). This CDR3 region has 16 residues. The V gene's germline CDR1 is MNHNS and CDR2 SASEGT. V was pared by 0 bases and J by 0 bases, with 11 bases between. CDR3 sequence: CASSEAIGAANYGYTF. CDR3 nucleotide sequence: TGTGCCAGCAGTGAAGCAATAGGGGCAGCTAACTATGGCTACACCTTC.

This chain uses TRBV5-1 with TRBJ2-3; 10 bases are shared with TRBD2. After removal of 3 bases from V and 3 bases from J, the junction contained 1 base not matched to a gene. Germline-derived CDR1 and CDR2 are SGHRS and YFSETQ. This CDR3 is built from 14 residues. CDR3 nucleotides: TGCGCCAGCAGCTGGGGACTAGCGACAGATACGCAGTATTTT. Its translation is CASSWGLATDTQYF.

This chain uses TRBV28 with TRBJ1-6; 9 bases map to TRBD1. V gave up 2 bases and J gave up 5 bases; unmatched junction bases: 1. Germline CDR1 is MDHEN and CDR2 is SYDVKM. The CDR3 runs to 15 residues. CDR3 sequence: CASSLRDRDNSPLHF. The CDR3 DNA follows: TGTGCCAGCAGTTTAAGGGACAGGGATAATTCACCCCTCCACTTT.